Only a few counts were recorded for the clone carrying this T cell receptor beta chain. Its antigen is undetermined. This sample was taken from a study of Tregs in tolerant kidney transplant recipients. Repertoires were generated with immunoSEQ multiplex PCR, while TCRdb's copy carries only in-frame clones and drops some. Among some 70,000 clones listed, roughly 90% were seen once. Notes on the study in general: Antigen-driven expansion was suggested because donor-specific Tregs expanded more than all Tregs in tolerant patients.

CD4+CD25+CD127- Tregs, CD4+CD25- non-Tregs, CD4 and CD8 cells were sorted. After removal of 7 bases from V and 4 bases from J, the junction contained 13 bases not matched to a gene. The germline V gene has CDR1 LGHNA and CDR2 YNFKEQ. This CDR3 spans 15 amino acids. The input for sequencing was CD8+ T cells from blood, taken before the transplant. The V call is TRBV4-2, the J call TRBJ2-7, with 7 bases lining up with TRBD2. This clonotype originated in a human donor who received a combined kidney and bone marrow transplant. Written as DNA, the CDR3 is TGTGCCAGCAAAACCGCCTCCGGGACTAATTACGAGCAGTACTTC. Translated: CASKTASGTNYEQYF.